The 21 T cell receptor beta chains in this list originate from one sample, sequenced in a study of blood T cell repertoires in COVID-19 (dated by TCRdb to the early 2020s). The protocol used for the library was the immunoSEQ multiplex PCR assay. TCRdb re-hosts the immuneACCESS table, in-frame sequences only. Its copies lack some clones; in the studies checked, an unresolved V gene accounts for under half of them, and the cause for the rest is not known. The sample contains 200,000 or so clones, approximately 89% of them found a single time. Together, the top ten hold about 2.5% of the sample. The material sequenced was PBMCs or T cells enriched from blood (not recorded which). These TCRs come from a woman aged 40 to 50 with acute COVID-19.

V usage is TRBV7-6 and J usage is TRBJ2-5; 9 bases are a match to TRBD2. Germline CDR1 is SGHVS and CDR2 is FNYEAQ. V lost 5 bases, J lost 5 bases, and 9 bases stayed unmatched. The CDR3 loop spans 15 amino acids. This chain's CDR3 is CASSLRGLAAETQYF. As DNA, the CDR3 is TGTGCCAGCAGCCTAAGGGGACTAGCAGCGGAGACCCAGTACTTC.

This chain uses TRBV9 with TRBJ1-4, with D perhaps TRBD1 (5 bases). Deletions cut 0 bases from V and 5 bases from J, with 8 bases between. The CDR3 loop spans 14 amino acids. Germline-derived CDR1 and CDR2 are SGDLS and YYNGEE. The CDR3 DNA sequence: TGTGCCAGCAGCGTAGGGGCAGGGAATGAAAAACTGTTTTTT. Translated: CASSVGAGNEKLFF.

The gene calls are TRBV4-1 and TRBJ1-4; the match to TRBD1 covers 7 bases. CDR1 and CDR2 from the germline V gene are MGHRA and YSYEKL. V dropped 1 base and J dropped 0; count of bases not matched to a gene: 2. The CDR3 loop spans 16 amino acids. Here the CDR3 DNA reads TGCGCCAGCAGCCAAGCGCAGGGGGCAACTAATGAAAAACTGTTTTTT. Translation gives CASSQAQGATNEKLFF.

V usage is TRBV5-1 and J usage is TRBJ2-2, with D tentatively TRBD2 (5 bases). Trimming removed 5 bases at V and 5 bases at J, with 19 bases between. The V gene's germline CDR1 is SGHRS and CDR2 YFSETQ. The CDR3 has 16 residues. The CDR3 nucleotides are TGCGCCAGCAGTGCTGACAATCCGGGAATGACCGGGGAGCTGTTTTTT. It translates to CASSADNPGMTGELFF.

The chain joins TRBV2 to TRBJ1-5; D ambiguous. Trimming shortened V by 4 bases and J by 4 bases, and 17 bases separated the two germline ends. Germline V lookup: CDR1 SNHLY, CDR2 FYNNEI. The CDR3 loop spans 16 amino acids. The CDR3 DNA reads as TGTGCCAGCAGTGGCCCAACAGAAAGTCTTAATCAGCCCCAGCATTTT. This encodes CASSGPTESLNQPQHF.

This clone was seen only a few times. This chain's CDR3 is CAGSTGGNQPQHF. DNA of the CDR3: TGTGCCGGATCGACAGGGGGCAATCAGCCCCAGCATTTT. The genes are TRBV30 and TRBJ1-5; TRBD1 agrees at 8 bases. V gave up 8 bases and J gave up 2 bases; unmatched junction bases: 5. The length of the CDR3 is 13 residues. CDR1 is GTSNPN, CDR2 SVGIG, per germline (reference sequence).

The chain combines TRBV19 with TRBJ2-3; D unresolved. Per germline, CDR1 LNHDA and CDR2 SQIVND (reference sequence). The V end lost 1 base, the J end lost 7 bases, and 9 bases lay between the germline ends. This CDR3 has 13 residues. As DNA, the CDR3 is TGTGCCAGTAGTATAGGTACGCAGAATACGCAGTATTTT. This codes for CASSIGTQNTQYF.

This chain connects TRBV9 to TRBJ2-2; 8 nucleotides agree with TRBD2. The CDR3 is 15 residues long. Germline CDR1 SGDLS, CDR2 YYNGEE. V lost 0 bases, J lost 4 bases, and 2 bases stayed unmatched. The DNA for the CDR3 is TGTGCCAGCAGCGTAGGCGGGGGGCCCACCGGGGAGCTGTTTTTT. The encoded protein is CASSVGGGPTGELFF.

The chain employs TRBV20-1 and TRBJ2-3; maybe TRBD2 (6 bases). Germline CDR1 and CDR2: DFQATT and SNEGSKA (reference sequence). CDR3 length equals 11 residues. The CDR3 DNA is TGCAGAGCGGGCGGGACCGATACGCAGTATTTT. This codes for CRAGGTDTQYF.

The V and J genes are TRBV11-2 and TRBJ1-4; D call uncertain. Per germline, CDR1 SGHAT and CDR2 FQNNGV. This CDR3 has 15 residues. The ends were cut back, 4 bases at V and 7 bases at J, with 16 bases in the middle. CDR3 bases: TGTGCCAGCAGCTACGAGGGTTTCGTCTCTGAAAAACTGTTTTTT. Protein product: CASSYEGFVSEKLFF. The full variable domain, in which reference TRBV11-2 and TRBJ1-4 provide the parts outside the CDR3, is EAGVAQSPRYKIIEKRQSVAFWCNPISGHATLYWYQQILGQGPKLLIQFQNNGVVDDSQLPKDRFSAERLKGVDSTLKIQPAKLEDSAVYLCASSYEGFVSEKLFFGSGTQLSVL.

The chain carries TRBV3-1 (or the pseudogene TRBV3-2) and TRBJ1-5; D perhaps matches TRBD1 (6 bases). Germline-derived CDR1 and CDR2 are LGHDT and YNNKEL (reference sequence). The CDR3 runs to 16 residues. V lost 1 base and J lost 5, with 15 bases in between. CDR3 in amino acids: CASSQGAGGQDQPQHF. DNA of the CDR3: TGTGCCAGCAGCCAAGGGGCGGGGGGGCAGGATCAGCCCCAGCATTTT.

The genes are TRBV6-5 and TRBJ2-7; TRBD1 is a possible D gene (6 bases). The CDR3 spans 13 residues. The germline V gene encodes CDR1 MNHEY and CDR2 SVGAGI. V was clipped by 5 bases and J by 2 bases, with 10 bases between them. CDR3 protein: CASSTGLPYEQYV. CDR3 nucleotides: TGTGCCAGCAGTACAGGGCTACCCTACGAGCAGTACGTC.

For this clone: This same CDR3 is encoded by further DNA sequences in the sample. The V and J genes are TRBV7-2 and TRBJ1-6; 7 positions match TRBD1. Germline CDR1 is SGHTA and CDR2 is FQGNSA. V shed 5 bases, J shed 0 bases, and the junction held 7 bases outside the gene matches. The CDR3 has 17 amino acids. The CDR3 reads CASSPQGFSSYNSPLHF. Written as DNA, the CDR3 is TGTGCCAGCAGCCCACAGGGGTTTAGCTCCTATAATTCACCCCTCCACTTT.

The chain combines TRBV27 with TRBJ1-6, with D uncertain. Trimming took 3 bases from V and 7 from J, leaving 10 bases between them. The length of the CDR3 is 14 residues. Germline values: CDR1 MNHEY, CDR2 SMNVEV (reference sequence). The CDR3 here is CASSFEGWNSPLHF. DNA of the CDR3: TGTGCCAGCAGTTTTGAGGGTTGGAATTCACCCCTCCACTTT.

This chain joins TRBV5-6 and TRBJ2-3; 8 positions agree with TRBD2. Germline values: CDR1 SGHDT, CDR2 YYEEEE. J was trimmed by 7 bases and V by 2 bases; bases with no gene match: 6. The CDR3 loop spans 14 amino acids. CDR3 in amino acids: CASSFSGVGNTQYF. The DNA for the CDR3 is TGTGCCAGCAGCTTTAGCGGGGTGGGGAATACGCAGTATTTT.

The chain combines TRBV2 with TRBJ2-4; 9 bases match TRBD2. Germline V gives CDR1 SNHLY, CDR2 FYNNEI. The CDR3 loop spans 15 amino acids. Germline trimming cut 6 bases from V and 4 bases from J; bases unmatched to any gene: 7. The CDR3 nucleotides read TGTGCCAGCAGGGGGAAGACTAGCGGAAAAAACATTCAGTACTTC. Protein product: CASRGKTSGKNIQYF.

This clone was picked up one time. This chain joins TRBV19 and TRBJ2-1, with 9 bases that match TRBD2. CDR3 length equals 17 residues. V lost 0 bases, J lost 7 bases, and 10 bases stayed unmatched. Germline V CDR1 and CDR2: LNHDA, SQIVND (reference sequence). The CDR3, as DNA: TGTGCCAGTAGTATAGAGTCGGCCGGACTAGCGCGGAATGAGCAGTTCTTC. This translates into CASSIESAGLARNEQFF.

This chain uses TRBV9 with TRBJ1-1; 7 bases map to TRBD1. Germline values: CDR1 SGDLS, CDR2 YYNGEE. V was clipped by 0 bases and J by 0 bases; unmatched bases: 8. The CDR3 is 17 residues long. The CDR3: CASSVGPTGRMNTEAFF. The CDR3 nucleotides are TGTGCCAGCAGCGTAGGGCCGACAGGGAGAATGAACACTGAAGCTTTCTTT.

This clone was detected once. This chain uses TRBV12-3 or TRBV12-4 with TRBJ1-6; unclear D gene. V was cut by 5 bases and J by 13 bases, with 12 bases left in between. The CDR3 spans 12 residues. The CDR3 coding sequence is TGTGCCAGCAGTCTAGAAAGCAGGCCCCTCCACTTT. Translated: CASSLESRPLHF.

V usage is TRBV5-1 and J usage is TRBJ1-1; tentative D call: TRBD1 (5 bases). Germline lookup yields CDR1 SGHRS and CDR2 YFSETQ. This CDR3 has 12 residues. The V and J ends lost 5 bases and 2 bases respectively, with 7 bases between them. This chain's CDR3 is CASRRDNTEAFF. As DNA, the CDR3 is TGCGCCAGCAGGCGGGACAACACTGAAGCTTTCTTT.

CDR3 sequence (DNA): TGCGCCAGCAGCTTGTTAGGAAACCCCGGGGAGACCCAGTACTTC. Translated: CASSLLGNPGETQYF. This rearrangement joins TRBV5-1 to TRBJ2-5, with D uncertain. The V end lost 1 base, the J end lost 5 bases, and 15 bases lay between the germline ends. Germline V gene lookup returns CDR1 SGHRS and CDR2 YFSETQ. This CDR3 region has 15 residues.